This T cell receptor beta chain was sequenced during a study of cytomegalovirus exposure and HLA in healthy donors (dated 2017 in TCRdb). About the investigation overall: According to an earlier analysis of several hundred of the donors, some 170 million T cells yielded roughly 110 million unique TCR beta sequences and 276 Gb of sequence data. Using immunosequencing, the study profiled T cell repertoires from 500 to 800 subjects and related those repertoires to cytomegalovirus serostatus. An early release covering over 500 HLA-typed donors comprised around 300 gigabases of sequencing data and 85 million to 100 million unique TCR sequences. Donor age, sex, ethnicity and CMV serostatus were compiled together with the repertoire data. Every discovery cohort repertoire had been produced on one sequencing platform. The number of typed donors differed by locus: roughly 620-640 for A, B, C, DRB1 and DQB1; approximately 530 for DQA1; approximately 600 for DPA1; and some 430 for DPB1. Both class I and class II loci were covered by HLA typing, at four-digit resolution. Of the 350 to 450 genotyped donors, 80% to 90% were placed in the genetic ancestry cluster associated with self-reported Caucasian donors. In a later genetic analysis, genome-wide SNP genotypes for about three fifths of the 666 donors were used, and that subset was treated as a discovery cohort. A separate validation cohort of about 110 different subjects was used in addition to the approximately 610-subject first cohort. A later analysis re-analyzed previously published TCR beta repertoires from approximately 700 donors and added high-resolution HLA genotyping to study TCR occurrence patterns. The study aimed to test whether cataloging public T cell receptors could reveal signatures of past pathogen exposure. To predict cytomegalovirus infection status, the study brought together high-throughput TCR immunosequencing, statistical association of individual TCRs with disease status, and machine learning. Rather than drawing on any new phenotypic data, the later analysis identified candidate immune exposures from TCR beta sequences and the way those sequences occurred across donors. Because of strong linkage in the cohort, five DR-DQ haplotypes were treated as single units for association and clustering. On average, roughly 240,000 unique TCR beta nucleotide sequences were sequenced per donor among about 400 genotyped donors of the cohort, with roughly 19% of those sequences being non-productive. To decide whether each TCR beta V gene segment behaved as functional or pseudogenic, an earlier analysis of some 570 of the donors relied on high-throughput TCR beta sequencing. Results and caveats for the whole study, not just this receptor: In a later analysis, several top co-occurrence clusters were reported to appear linked to parvovirus B19, influenza, CMV and Epstein-Barr virus. In vitro tests confirmed that a few of the cytomegalovirus-associated TCR beta chains recognize cytomegalovirus antigens. When HLA alleles, especially DR and DQ, strongly co-occurred, TCR associations were difficult to assign to individual alleles. Most TCR sequences were seen in very few donors, while some public TCRs were found in many individuals. The authors suggested that the approach could potentially be generalized to other disease states and immunological phenotypes. CMV serostatus was the only immune exposure information available for the cohort. Compared with the roughly 600-donor mean, donors in an Asian-associated ancestry cluster had fewer N-insertions in productive TCRs, according to a later genetic analysis. A further reported finding was that TCR beta sequences accurately predicted the HLA-A and HLA-B alleles for most subjects in the first cohort. Presence/absence analyses assumed roughly uniform sequencing depth across donors, an assumption that may not hold. Over 15 rarely observed V segments, including chromosome 9 orphons, were excluded from the earlier analysis of several hundred of the donors because counts were too low. A cluster of highly shared sequence variants was judged likely to be a technical artifact of the sequencing pipeline. In this cohort, only TCR beta chains were sequenced, and detectable features were limited by the absence of alpha or paired-chain data. According to a later analysis, most CMV-associated TCR beta chains appeared to be HLA-restricted, and the HLA associations seemed to be driven largely by CMV exposure. The 87-base-pair reads could not distinguish some IMGT-functional V segments, including TRBV6-2 and TRBV6-3, so those segments were excluded. Correlated functional status among segregating V segments might be attributable to linkage disequilibrium, but an unknown experimental factor could not be ruled out. In a later analysis, HLA-associated TCR beta chains were found to be more clonally expanded and to have lower generation probabilities than equally common non-associated chains. Because some donors lacked HLA typing at each locus, the association tests relied only on the typed subset. Specific HLA alleles were associated with around 18,000 TCR beta sequences at a false discovery rate of 0.05 in a later analysis. A total of fewer than 200 TCR beta chains were listed by the study as associated with cytomegalovirus. V-gene and J-gene trimming of TCR beta chains was associated with a missense DCLRE1C variant in a later genetic analysis, and the association was replicated in an independent cohort. Broadly in line with IMGT annotations, most TCR beta V segments showed up in productive rearrangements about 90% or about 30% of the time in an earlier analysis of roughly 590 of the donors. According to a later analysis, TCR association rates differed among HLA loci, with DRB1 alleles showing the most associated TCRs and HLA-C alleles showing the fewest. The classifier was reported to diagnose cytomegalovirus status with high specificity and sensitivity in both the original cohort and the validation cohort.

Remarks on this clone: Its target antigen remains unknown. No base quality information exists; no much larger clone differs at one position.

The cohort was made up of 500 to 800 healthy bone marrow donors. At the time of sampling, every cohort member was nominally healthy, though immune exposures that went unrecorded were likely present. The donor tested CMV seropositive, placing the donor among the roughly 270 seropositive members of the cohort. Every donor gave a peripheral blood sample, and the peripheral blood mononuclear cells from that sample were used for TCR beta sequencing. The Qiagen DNeasy Blood Extraction Kit was used to extract genomic DNA from the blood cell samples. In the germline V gene (reference sequence), CDR1 corresponds to SGHNT and CDR2 to YYREEE. The V end gives up 0 bases and the J end 8 bases, leaving 3 bases in the junction not matched to a gene. Including the terminal cysteine and phenylalanine, the CDR3 comprises 14 residues. Only CDR3 DNA is held: 42 bases, read in frame from base 1. Receptor amplification or capture employed the immunoSEQ multiplex PCR assay. For the multiplex PCR, a mixture combining 60 forward primers for TCR Vbeta segments and 13 reverse primers for TCR Jbeta segments was used. The CDR3 region of rearranged TCR beta genes was amplified from genomic DNA by a multiplex PCR assay. The amplified TCR beta libraries were sequenced on the Illumina HiSeq System as 87-base-pair reads. The authors processed their data as follows. A later analysis tallied around 80 million unique TCR beta chains across the 700 or so repertoires, and some 12 million of those chains were shared by two or more donors. Raw reads were error-corrected and collapsed into unique sequences by a nearest-neighbor algorithm in which closely related sequences were merged to remove PCR and sequencing errors. To assign V, D and J gene segments, CDR3 sequences were aligned to IMGT reference sequences. For a sequence to be retained, at least a six-nucleotide match to both a V gene segment and a J gene segment was required. A rearrangement was called productive if the CDR3 had no stop codons and remained in frame with V and J, and every other rearrangement was called non-productive. CDR3 was defined by IMGT convention, running from the second conserved V-encoded cysteine to the conserved J-encoded phenylalanine. In an earlier analysis of around 640 of the donors, sequences lacking an unambiguous match to a single V gene segment were excluded. An earlier analysis of a few hundred of the donors called V segments functional above 56.7% productive rearrangements and segregating when the between-donor standard deviation exceeded 5%. A statistical classification framework was built for diagnosing cytomegalovirus status from the catalog of TCR beta chain sequences. In a later analysis, TCR nucleotide sequences were compared against IMGT/GENE-DB human TR gene sequences so that V and J genes could be assigned. A later analysis assigned CDR3 sequences and most-parsimonious VDJ recombination scenarios with the TCRdist pipeline. In a later analysis, every TCR beta chain was defined by the combination of its CDR3 amino acid sequence and its V-gene family, and reads without a unique V-gene family were dropped. In a later analysis, a few hundred highly shared, low-generation-probability nucleotide sequences were removed to address suspected cross-contamination and a sequencing artifact. For each public chain, a later analysis derived a clonal expansion index from normalized ranks of inferred template counts within each repertoire. Generation probabilities in a later analysis came from a VDJ recombination model fitted to out-of-frame rearrangements, and those results were checked against IGoR. A later analysis scored TCR-TCR, TCR-HLA and TCR-CMV co-occurrence with hypergeometric tests, applying a repertoire-size bias correction to TCR pairs. False discovery rates were estimated in a later analysis by permuting HLA or CMV assignments 20 times. In a later analysis, co-occurring TCRs were grouped using DBSCAN, with TCRdist sequence similarity added in when clustering inside HLA-allele-positive subsets. Repertoires with fewer than 30,000 or more than 120,000 public chains were left out of co-occurrence clustering, as were several repertoires with anomalous nucleotide sharing. In TCRdb, the immuneACCESS table is reduced to in-frame sequences with V and J assigned. These tables do not hold every clone; where another copy was compared, an unresolved V gene accounts for under half, and the others remain unexplained. V and J calls plus clone size are reproduced from that table; the DNA served to infer D and trimming. The table for this sample lists 95,000 to 150,000 clones; approximately 78% of them were counted only once. The top ten clones comprise 8.2% of the sample.

The sequence links TRBV5-4 to TRBJ2-1; TRBD1 aligns with 9 central bases. The origin of this receptor is a woman in her 40s in good health and CMV-seropositive. Sequenced input: PBMCs. The CDR3 protein is CASSLDRGQDEQFF. The nucleotide sequence is TGTGCCAGCAGCTTGGACAGGGGGCAAGATGAGCAGTTCTTC.